The next 8 T cell receptor beta chains were all read from a single sample in a study of T cells in Graves' hyperthyroidism and ophthalmopathy. The source material, RNA transcripts, was used to amplify TCR beta CDR3 regions. The HTBI primer set served for first-round RT-PCR of the TCR CDR3. TCRdb used MiXCR to reprocess the multiplex PCR reads, holding one entry per CDR3 protein. The data hold hundreds of thousands of distinct CDR3 sequences, with around a quarter observed a single time. Sequencing was carried out using blood. The receptors derive from a woman aged 25-40 years with Graves' ophthalmopathy.

The V call is TRBV6-1, the J call TRBJ1-1; weak D call: TRBD1 (6 bases). V lost 4 bases and J lost 3, with 18 bases in between. The CDR3 is 16 amino acids. CDR1 is MNHNS and CDR2 is SASEGT in the germline V gene. The CDR3 DNA follows: TGTGCCAGCAGTGCCGGAGAGGGGGTTCCGGACACTGAAGCTTTCTTT. It encodes CASSAGEGVPDTEAFF.

This clonotype has at least ten counts. This chain links TRBV20-1 with TRBJ2-7; D is undetermined. V lost 7 bases, J lost 3 bases, and 19 bases lay in between. Germline-derived CDR1 and CDR2 are DFQATT and SNEGSKA (reference sequence). The CDR3 contains 14 residues. The CDR3 DNA is TGCAGTGTCGTCAGCCGCGGCTCCTACTACGAGCAGTACTTC. Its protein is CSVVSRGSYYEQYF.

This rearrangement joins TRBV4-3 to TRBJ2-5; 7 bases map to TRBD1. The ends lost 4 bases at V and 5 bases at J; junction bases unmatched: 10. This CDR3 contains 15 residues. Germline loops: CDR1 LGHNA, CDR2 YSLEER. As DNA, the CDR3 is TGCGCCAGCAGCCTTACGACAGGGACCGACGAGACCCAGTACTTC. This codes for CASSLTTGTDETQYF.

This clonotype has at least ten counts. The chain joins TRBV6-5 to TRBJ2-1, with unresolved D. This CDR3 is 12 amino acids long. Between the trimmed V and J ends, which lost 2 bases and 7 bases, there was a span of 6 bases. CDR1 and CDR2 (germline): MNHEY, SVGAGI. CDR3 protein: CASSYLRNEQFF. DNA for the CDR3: TGTGCCAGCAGTTACCTCCGTAATGAGCAGTTCTTC.

This clonotype was seen at least ten times. The chain carries TRBV7-9 and TRBJ2-7; maybe TRBD1 (6 bases). The CDR3 extends over 14 amino acids. Between the trimmed V and J ends, which lost 1 base and 2 bases, there was a span of 9 bases. Germline CDR1 reads SEHNR; CDR2 reads FQNEAQ (reference sequence). This CDR3 is CASSLEAGAYEQYF. The DNA for the CDR3 is TGTGCCAGCAGCTTAGAAGCAGGGGCCTACGAGCAGTACTTC.

This clonotype was found a few times. The rearrangement uses TRBV28 and TRBJ1-2, with 7 nucleotides matching TRBD1. Trimming at V came to 4 bases and at J to 2 bases, leaving 4 bases not matched to a gene. Germline lookup yields CDR1 MDHEN and CDR2 SYDVKM. The CDR3 is made up of 14 amino acids. Here the CDR3 DNA reads TGTGCCAGCAGTTGGGACAGAGCCAACTATGGCTACACCTTC. It codes for CASSWDRANYGYTF.

This clonotype occurred many times. J is TRBJ1-6 and V is TRBV12-3 or TRBV12-4; D is ambiguous. CDR3 length: 13 amino acids. V dropped 7 bases and J dropped 7 bases, with 11 bases sitting between them. CDR3 protein: CASTPDGNSPLHF. The CDR3 bases are TGTGCCAGCACCCCGGATGGCAATTCACCCCTCCACTTT.

This clonotype was seen a handful of times. This rearrangement joins TRBV20-1 to TRBJ1-2; weak D call: TRBD1 (6 bases). Germline V CDR1 and CDR2: DFQATT, SNEGSKA (reference sequence). The CDR3 runs to 14 residues. V was trimmed by 4 bases and J by 8 bases, leaving 20 bases between them. CDR3: CSAIPGHSRGGYTF. DNA of the CDR3: TGCAGTGCTATACCGGGACATTCGAGAGGCGGCTACACCTTC.